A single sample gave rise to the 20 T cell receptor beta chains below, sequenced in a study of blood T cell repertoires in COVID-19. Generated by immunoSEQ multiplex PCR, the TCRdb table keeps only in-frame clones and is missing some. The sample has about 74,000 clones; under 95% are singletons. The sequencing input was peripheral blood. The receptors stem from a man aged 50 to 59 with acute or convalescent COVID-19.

The CDR3 bases are TGTGCCAGCCACCGGCCCCCCAGGAACACCATATATTTT. Its protein is CASHRPPRNTIYF. V usage is TRBV2 and J usage is TRBJ1-3; unclear D gene. This CDR3 is built from 13 residues. Trimming removed 8 bases from V and 7 bases from J, with 15 bases in between. The germline CDR1 and CDR2 sequences are SNHLY and FYNNEI.

CDR3 bases: TGTGCCAGCAGTGAACGCCGACTAGCGGGAGGTCGCTCCTACAATGAGCAGTTCTTC. Protein product: CASSERRLAGGRSYNEQFF. V and J are TRBV6-1 and TRBJ2-1; 13 bases are shared with TRBD2. This CDR3 is built from 19 residues. Trimming cost V 2 bases and J 0 bases; bases outside gene matches: 7. Looked up from germline, CDR1 is MNHNS and CDR2 is SASEGT.

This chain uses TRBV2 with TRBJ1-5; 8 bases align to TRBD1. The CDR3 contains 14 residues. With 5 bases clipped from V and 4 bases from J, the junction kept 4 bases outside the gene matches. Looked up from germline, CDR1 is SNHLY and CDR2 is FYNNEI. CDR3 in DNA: TGTGCCAGCAGTTCCCAGGGGGCAAATCAGCCCCAGCATTTT. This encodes CASSSQGANQPQHF.

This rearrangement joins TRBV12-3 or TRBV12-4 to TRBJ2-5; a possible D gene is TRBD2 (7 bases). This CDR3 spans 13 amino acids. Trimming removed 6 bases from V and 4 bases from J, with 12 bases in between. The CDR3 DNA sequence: TGTGCCAGCAGCCCCCGGGGGGCAGAGACCCAGTACTTC. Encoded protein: CASSPRGAETQYF.

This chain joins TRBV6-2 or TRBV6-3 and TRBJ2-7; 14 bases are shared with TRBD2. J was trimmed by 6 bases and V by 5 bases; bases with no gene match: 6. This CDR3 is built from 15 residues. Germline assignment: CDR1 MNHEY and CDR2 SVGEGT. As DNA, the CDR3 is TGTGCCAGCAGTCGAGGACTAGCGGGAGGTCCCGAGCAGTACTTC. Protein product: CASSRGLAGGPEQYF.

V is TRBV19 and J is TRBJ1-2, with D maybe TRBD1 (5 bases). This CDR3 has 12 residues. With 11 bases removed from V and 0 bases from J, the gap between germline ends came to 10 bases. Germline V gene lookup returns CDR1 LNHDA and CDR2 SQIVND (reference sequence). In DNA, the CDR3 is TGTGCCGCGGGACGGACTAACTATGGCTACACCTTC. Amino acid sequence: CAAGRTNYGYTF.

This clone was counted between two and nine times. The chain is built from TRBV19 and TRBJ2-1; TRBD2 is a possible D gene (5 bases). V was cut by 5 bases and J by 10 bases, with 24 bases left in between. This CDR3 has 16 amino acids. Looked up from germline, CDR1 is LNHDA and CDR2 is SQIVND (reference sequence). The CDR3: CASSPSGLAQLVEQFF. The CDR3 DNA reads TGTGCCAGTAGTCCGAGCGGTCTAGCCCAATTGGTCGAGCAGTTCTTC.

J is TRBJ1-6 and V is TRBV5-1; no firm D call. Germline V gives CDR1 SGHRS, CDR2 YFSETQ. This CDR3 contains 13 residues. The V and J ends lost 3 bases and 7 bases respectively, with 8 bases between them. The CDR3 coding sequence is TGCGCCAGCAGCTCCGAAACAAATTCACCCCTCCACTTT. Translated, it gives CASSSETNSPLHF. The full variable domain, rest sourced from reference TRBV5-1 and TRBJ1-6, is KAGVTQTPRYLIKTRGQQVTLSCSPISGHRSVSWYQQTPGQGLQFLFEYFSETQRNKGNFPGRFSGRQFSNSRSEMNVSTLELGDSALYLCASSSETNSPLHFGNGTRLTVT.

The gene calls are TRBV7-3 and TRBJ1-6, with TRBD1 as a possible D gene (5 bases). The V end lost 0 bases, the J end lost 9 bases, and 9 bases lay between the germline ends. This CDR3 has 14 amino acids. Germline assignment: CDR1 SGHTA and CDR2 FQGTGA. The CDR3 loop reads CASSLTGGGSPLHF. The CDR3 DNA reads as TGTGCCAGCAGCTTAACCGGGGGGGGTTCACCCCTCCACTTT.

CDR3 coding DNA: TGCGCCAGCAGCCAAGTTTTTGGGGACAGGTTCTCCACTGAAGCTTTCTTT. Protein: CASSQVFGDRFSTEAFF. The gene calls are TRBV4-1 and TRBJ1-1, with 8 bases lining up with TRBD1. Germline-derived CDR1 and CDR2 are MGHRA and YSYEKL. J was trimmed by 4 bases and V by 1 base; bases with no gene match: 11. This CDR3 comprises 17 residues.

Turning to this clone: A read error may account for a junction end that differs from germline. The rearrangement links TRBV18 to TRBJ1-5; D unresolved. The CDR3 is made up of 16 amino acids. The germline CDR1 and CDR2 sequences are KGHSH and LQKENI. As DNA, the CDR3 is TGTGCCAGCTCACCACCGGGCACCGCCAGCAGTCAGCCCCAGCATTTT. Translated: CASSPPGTASSQPQHF.

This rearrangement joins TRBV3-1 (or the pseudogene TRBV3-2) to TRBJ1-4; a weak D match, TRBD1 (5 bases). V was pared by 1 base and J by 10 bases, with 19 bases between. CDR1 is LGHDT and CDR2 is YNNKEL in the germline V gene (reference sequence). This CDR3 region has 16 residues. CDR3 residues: CASSQVHPRVLGKLFF. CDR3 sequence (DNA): TGTGCCAGCAGCCAAGTTCATCCCAGGGTGCTTGGAAAACTGTTTTTT.

The CDR3 DNA is TGTGCCAGCAGGGGACAGGGGGTCGAGACCCAGTACTTC. Translated: CASRGQGVETQYF. The chain employs TRBV28 and TRBJ2-5; 11 bases map to TRBD1. CDR3 length: 13 amino acids. The V gene's germline CDR1 is MDHEN and CDR2 SYDVKM. The ends lost 6 bases at V and 5 bases at J; junction bases unmatched: 2.

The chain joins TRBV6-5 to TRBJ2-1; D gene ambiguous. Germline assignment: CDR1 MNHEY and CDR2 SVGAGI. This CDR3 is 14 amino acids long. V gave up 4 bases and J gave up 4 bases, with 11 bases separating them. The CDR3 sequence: CASSLGQLYNEQFF. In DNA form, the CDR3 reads TGTGCCAGCAGTTTGGGCCAGTTATACAATGAGCAGTTCTTC.

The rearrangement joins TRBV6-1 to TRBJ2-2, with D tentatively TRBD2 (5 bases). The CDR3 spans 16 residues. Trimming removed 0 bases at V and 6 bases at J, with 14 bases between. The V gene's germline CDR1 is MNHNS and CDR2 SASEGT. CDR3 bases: TGTGCCAGCAGTGAAGCAACACTACTAGTTGCCGGGGAGCTGTTTTTT. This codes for CASSEATLLVAGELFF.

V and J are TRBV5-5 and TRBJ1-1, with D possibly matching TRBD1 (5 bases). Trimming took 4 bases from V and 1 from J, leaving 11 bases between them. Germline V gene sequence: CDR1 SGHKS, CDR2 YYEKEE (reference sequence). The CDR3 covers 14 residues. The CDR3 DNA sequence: TGTGCCAGCAGCCTAGCGACAGCGAACACTGAAGCTTTCTTT. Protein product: CASSLATANTEAFF.

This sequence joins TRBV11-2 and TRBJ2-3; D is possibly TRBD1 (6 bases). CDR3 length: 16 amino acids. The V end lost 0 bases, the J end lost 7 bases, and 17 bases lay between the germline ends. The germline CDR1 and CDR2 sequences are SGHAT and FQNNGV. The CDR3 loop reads CASSLDQGRGSNTQYF. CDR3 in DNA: TGTGCCAGCAGCTTAGATCAGGGCAGGGGTTCAAATACGCAGTATTTT.

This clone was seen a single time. The CDR3 coding sequence is TGCAGCGTTCATCTCCAGACGGGGAACTATGGCTACACCTTC. Protein: CSVHLQTGNYGYTF. The genes are TRBV29-1 and TRBJ1-2, with D unresolved. Deletions cut 5 bases from V and 2 bases from J, with 15 bases between. Germline V gene sequence: CDR1 SQVTM, CDR2 ANQGSEA. There are 14 residues in the CDR3.

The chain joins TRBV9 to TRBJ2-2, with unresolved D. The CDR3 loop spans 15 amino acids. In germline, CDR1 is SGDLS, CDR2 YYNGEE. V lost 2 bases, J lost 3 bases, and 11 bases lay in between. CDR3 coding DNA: TGTGCCAGCAGCGTTGAACGACAAGACACCGGGGAGCTGTTTTTT. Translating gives CASSVERQDTGELFF.

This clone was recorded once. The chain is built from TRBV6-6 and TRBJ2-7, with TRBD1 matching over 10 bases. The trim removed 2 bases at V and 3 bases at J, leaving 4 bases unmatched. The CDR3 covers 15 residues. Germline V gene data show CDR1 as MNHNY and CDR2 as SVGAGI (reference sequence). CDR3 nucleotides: TGTGCCAGCAGTTACGGGGGACAGGGGAACTACGAGCAGTACGTC. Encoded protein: CASSYGGQGNYEQYV.